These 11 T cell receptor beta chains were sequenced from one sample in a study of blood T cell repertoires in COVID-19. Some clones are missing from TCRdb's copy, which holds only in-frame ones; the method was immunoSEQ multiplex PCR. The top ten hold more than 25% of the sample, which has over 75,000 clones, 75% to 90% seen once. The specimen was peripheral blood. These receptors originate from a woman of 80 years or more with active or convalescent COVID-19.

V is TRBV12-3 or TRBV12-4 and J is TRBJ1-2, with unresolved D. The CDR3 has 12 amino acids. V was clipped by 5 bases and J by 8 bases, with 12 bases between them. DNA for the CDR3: TGTGCCAGCAGTGGCCGGGTTGGCGGCTACACCTTC. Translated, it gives CASSGRVGGYTF.

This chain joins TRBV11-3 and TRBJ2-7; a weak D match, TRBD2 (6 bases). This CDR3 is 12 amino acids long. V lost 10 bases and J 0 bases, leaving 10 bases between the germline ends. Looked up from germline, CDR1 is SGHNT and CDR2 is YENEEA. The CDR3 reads CATAGYSYEQYF. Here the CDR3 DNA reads TGTGCCACGGCGGGATACTCCTACGAGCAGTACTTC.

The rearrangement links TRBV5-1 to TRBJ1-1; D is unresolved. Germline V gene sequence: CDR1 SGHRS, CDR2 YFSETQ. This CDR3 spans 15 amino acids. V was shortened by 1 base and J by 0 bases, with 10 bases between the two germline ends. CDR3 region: CASSLLGRMNTEAFF. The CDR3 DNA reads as TGCGCCAGCAGCTTGTTAGGCAGGATGAACACTGAAGCTTTCTTT.

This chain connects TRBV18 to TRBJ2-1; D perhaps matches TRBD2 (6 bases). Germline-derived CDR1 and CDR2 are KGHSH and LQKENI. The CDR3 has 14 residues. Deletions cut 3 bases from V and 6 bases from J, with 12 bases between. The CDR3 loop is CASSPNRGSNEQFF. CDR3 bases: TGTGCCAGCTCACCGAATCGGGGGAGCAATGAGCAGTTCTTC.

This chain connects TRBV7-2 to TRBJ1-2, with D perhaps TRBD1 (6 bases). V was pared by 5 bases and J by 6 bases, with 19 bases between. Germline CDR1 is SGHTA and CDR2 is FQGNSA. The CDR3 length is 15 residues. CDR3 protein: CASSPEQGMMHGYTF. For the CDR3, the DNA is TGTGCCAGCAGCCCCGAGCAGGGGATGATGCATGGCTACACCTTC. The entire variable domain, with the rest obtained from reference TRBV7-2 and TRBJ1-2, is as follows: GAGVSQSPSNKVTEKGKDVELRCDPISGHTALYWYRQSLGQGLEFLIYFQGNSAPDKSGLPSDRFSAERTGGSVSTLTIQRTQQEDSAVYLCASSPEQGMMHGYTFGSGTRLTVV.

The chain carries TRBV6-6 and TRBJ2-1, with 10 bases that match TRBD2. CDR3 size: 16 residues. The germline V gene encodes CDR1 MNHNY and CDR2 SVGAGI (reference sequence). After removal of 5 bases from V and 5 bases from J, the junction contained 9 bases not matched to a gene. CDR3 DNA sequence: TGTGCCAGCAGTGGACCCTGGACTAGCGGAAACAATGAGCAGTTCTTC. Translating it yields CASSGPWTSGNNEQFF.

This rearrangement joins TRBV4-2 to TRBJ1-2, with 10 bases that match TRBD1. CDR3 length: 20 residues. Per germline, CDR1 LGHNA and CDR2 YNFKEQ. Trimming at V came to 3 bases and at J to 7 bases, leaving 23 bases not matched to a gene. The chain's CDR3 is CASSHALTGTGVASFRGYTF. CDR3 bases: TGTGCCAGCAGCCATGCTCTAACCGGGACAGGGGTGGCGTCTTTTCGTGGCTACACCTTC.

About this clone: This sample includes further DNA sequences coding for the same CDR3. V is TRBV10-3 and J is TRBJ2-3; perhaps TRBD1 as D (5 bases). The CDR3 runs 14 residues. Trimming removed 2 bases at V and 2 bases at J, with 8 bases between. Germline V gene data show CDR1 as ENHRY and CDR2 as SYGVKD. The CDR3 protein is CAISERGYTDTQYF. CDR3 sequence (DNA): TGTGCCATCAGTGAGAGGGGCTACACAGATACGCAGTATTTT.

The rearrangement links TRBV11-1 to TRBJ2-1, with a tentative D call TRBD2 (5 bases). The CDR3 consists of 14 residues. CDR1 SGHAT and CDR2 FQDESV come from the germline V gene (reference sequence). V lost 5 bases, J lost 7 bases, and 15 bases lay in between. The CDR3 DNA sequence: TGTGCCAGCAGCCGCCATCAGACTACTAATGAGCAGTTCTTC. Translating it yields CASSRHQTTNEQFF.

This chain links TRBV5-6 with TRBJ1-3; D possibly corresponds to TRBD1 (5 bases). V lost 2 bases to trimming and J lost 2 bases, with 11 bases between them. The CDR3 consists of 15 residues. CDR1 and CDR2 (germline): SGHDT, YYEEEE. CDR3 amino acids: CASSFWGEPGNTIYF. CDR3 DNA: TGTGCCAGCAGCTTTTGGGGGGAACCTGGAAACACCATATATTTT.

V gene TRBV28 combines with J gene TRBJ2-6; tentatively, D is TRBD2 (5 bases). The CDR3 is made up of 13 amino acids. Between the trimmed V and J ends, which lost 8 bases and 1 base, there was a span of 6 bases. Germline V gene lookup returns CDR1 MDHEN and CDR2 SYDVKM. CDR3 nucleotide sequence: TGTGCCAGCGGCGGGTCTGGGGCCAACGTCCTGACTTTC. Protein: CASGGSGANVLTF.